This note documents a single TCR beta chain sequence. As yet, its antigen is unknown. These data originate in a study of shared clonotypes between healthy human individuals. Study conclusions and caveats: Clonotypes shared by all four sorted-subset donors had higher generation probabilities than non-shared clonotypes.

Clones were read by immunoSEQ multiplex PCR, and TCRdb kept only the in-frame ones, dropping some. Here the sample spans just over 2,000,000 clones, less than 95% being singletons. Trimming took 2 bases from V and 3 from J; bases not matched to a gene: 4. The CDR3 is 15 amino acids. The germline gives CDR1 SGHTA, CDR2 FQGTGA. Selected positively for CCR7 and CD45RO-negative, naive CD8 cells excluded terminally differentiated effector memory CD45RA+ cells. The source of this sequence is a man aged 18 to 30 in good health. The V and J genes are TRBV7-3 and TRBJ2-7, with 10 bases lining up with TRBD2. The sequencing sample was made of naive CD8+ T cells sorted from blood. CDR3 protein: CASSLDASGSYEQYF. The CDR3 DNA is TGTGCCAGCAGCTTAGATGCTAGCGGGAGCTACGAGCAGTACTTC.